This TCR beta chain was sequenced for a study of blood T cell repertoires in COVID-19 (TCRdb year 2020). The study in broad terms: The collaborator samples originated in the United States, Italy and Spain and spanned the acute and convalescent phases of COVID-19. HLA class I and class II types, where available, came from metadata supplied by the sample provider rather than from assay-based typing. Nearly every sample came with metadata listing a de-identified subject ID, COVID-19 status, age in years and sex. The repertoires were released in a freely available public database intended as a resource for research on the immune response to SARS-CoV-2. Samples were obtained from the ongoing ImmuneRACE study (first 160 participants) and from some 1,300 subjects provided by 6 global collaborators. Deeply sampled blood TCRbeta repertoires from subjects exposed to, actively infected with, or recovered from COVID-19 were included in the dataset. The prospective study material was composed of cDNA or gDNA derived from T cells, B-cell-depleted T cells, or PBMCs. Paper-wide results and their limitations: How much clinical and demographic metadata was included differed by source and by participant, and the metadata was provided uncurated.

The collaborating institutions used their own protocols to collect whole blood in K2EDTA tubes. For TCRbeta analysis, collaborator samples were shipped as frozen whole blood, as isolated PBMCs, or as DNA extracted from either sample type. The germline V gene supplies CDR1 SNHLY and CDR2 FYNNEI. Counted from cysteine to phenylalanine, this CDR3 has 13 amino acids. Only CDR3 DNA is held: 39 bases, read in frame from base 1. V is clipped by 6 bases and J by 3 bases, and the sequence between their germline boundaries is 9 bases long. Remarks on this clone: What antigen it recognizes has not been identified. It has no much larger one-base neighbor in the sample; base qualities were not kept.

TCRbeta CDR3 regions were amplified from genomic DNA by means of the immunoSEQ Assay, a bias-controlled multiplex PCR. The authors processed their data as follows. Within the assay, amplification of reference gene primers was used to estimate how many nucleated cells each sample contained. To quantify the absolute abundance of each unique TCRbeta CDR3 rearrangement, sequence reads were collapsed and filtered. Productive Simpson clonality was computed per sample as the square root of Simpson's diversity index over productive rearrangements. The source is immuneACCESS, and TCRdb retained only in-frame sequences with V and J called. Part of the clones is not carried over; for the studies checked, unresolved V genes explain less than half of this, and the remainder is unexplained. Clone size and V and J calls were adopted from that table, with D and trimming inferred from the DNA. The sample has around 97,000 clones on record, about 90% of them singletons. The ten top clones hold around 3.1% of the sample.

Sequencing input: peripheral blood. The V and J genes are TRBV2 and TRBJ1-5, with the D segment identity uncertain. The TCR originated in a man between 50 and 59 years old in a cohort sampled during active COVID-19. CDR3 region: CASRGGSNQPQHF. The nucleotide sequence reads TGTGCCAGCAGAGGAGGTTCCAATCAGCCCCAGCATTTT. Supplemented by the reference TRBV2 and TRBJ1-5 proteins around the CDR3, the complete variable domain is EPEVTQTPSHQVTQMGQEVILRCVPISNHLYFYWYRQILGQKVEFLVSFYNNEISEKSEIFDDQFSVERPDGSNFTLKIRSTKLEDSAMYFCASRGGSNQPQHFGDGTRLSIL.